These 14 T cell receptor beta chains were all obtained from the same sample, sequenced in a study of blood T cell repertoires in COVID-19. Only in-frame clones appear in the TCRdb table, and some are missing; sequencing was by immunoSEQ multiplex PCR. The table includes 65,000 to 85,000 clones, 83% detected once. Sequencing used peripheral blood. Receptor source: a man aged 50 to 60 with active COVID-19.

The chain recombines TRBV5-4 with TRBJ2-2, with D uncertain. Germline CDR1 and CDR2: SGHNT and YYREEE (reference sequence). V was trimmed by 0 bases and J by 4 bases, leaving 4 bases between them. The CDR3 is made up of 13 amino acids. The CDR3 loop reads CASSLAFTGELFF. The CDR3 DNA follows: TGTGCCAGCAGCTTGGCCTTCACCGGGGAGCTGTTTTTT. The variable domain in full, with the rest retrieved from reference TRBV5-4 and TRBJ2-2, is ETGVTQSPTHLIKTRGQQVTLRCSSQSGHNTVSWYQQALGQGPQFIFQYYREEENGRGNFPPRFSGLQFPNYSSELNVNALELDDSALYLCASSLAFTGELFFGEGSRLTVL.

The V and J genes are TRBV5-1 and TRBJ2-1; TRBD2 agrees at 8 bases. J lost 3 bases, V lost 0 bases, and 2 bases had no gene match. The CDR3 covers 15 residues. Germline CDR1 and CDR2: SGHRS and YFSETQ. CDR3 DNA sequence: TGCGCCAGCAGCTTGGTGAGCGGGAGCTACAATGAGCAGTTCTTC. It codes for CASSLVSGSYNEQFF.

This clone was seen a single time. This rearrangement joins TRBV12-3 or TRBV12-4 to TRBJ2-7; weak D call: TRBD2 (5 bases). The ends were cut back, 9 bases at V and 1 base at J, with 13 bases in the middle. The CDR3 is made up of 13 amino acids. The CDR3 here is CASAPEGSYEQYF. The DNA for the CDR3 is TGTGCCAGTGCCCCTGAGGGATCCTACGAGCAGTACTTC.

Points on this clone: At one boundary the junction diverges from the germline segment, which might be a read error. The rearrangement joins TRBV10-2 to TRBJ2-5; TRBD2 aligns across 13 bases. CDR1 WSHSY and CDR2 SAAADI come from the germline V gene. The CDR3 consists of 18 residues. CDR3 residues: CASIEAGLAGPLGETQYF. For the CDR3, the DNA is TGCGCCAGCATTGAGGCGGGACTAGCGGGGCCCCTTGGTGAGACCCAGTACTTC.

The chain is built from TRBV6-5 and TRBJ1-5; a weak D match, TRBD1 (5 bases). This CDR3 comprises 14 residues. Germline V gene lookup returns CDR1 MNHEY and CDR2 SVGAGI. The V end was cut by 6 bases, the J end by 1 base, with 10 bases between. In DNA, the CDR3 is TGTGCCAGCAGGCAGGGTTACAGCAATCAGCCCCAGCATTTT. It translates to CASRQGYSNQPQHF.

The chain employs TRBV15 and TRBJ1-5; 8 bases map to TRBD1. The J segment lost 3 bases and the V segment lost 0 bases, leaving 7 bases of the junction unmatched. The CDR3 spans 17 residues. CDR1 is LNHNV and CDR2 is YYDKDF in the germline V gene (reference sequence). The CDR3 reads CATSRDAGQGLNQPQHF. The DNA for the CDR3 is TGTGCCACCAGCAGAGATGCAGGACAGGGCCTCAATCAGCCCCAGCATTTT.

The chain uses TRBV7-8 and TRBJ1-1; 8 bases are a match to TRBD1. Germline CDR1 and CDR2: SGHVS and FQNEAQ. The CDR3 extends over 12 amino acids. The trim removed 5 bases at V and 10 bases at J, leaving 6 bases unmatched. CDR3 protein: CASSPTGQGAFF. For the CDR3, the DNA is TGTGCCAGCAGCCCCACAGGACAGGGAGCTTTCTTT.

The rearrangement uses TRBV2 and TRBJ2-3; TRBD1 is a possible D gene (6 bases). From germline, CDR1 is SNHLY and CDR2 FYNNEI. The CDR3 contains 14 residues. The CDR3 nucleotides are TGTGCGGGGGCAGGGGCAGATTTCACAGATACGCAGTATTTT. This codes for CAGAGADFTDTQYF.

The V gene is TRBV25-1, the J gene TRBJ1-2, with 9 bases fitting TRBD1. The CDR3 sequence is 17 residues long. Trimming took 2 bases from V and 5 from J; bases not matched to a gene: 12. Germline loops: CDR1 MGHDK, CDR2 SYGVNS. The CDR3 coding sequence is TGTGCCAGCAGTGAACCCGGCCCCTTTGGACAGGGGTATGGCTACACCTTC. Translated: CASSEPGPFGQGYGYTF.

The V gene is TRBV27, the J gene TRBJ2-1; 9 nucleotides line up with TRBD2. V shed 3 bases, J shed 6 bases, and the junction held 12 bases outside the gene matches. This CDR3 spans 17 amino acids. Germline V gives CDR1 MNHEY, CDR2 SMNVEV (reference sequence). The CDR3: CASSFSGGRASSNEQFF. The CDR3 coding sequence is TGTGCCAGCAGTTTCTCAGGCGGGAGGGCCAGCTCCAATGAGCAGTTCTTC.

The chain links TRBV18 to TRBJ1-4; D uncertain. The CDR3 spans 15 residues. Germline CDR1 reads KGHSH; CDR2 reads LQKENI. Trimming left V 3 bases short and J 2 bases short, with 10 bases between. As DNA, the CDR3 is TGTGCCAGCTCACCTAGCCGTCCCACTAATGAAAAACTGTTTTTT. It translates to CASSPSRPTNEKLFF.

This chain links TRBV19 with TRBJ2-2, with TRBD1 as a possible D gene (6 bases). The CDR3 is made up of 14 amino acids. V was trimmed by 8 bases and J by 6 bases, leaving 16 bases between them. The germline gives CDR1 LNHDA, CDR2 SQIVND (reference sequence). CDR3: CASRREQGAGELFF. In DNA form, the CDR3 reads TGTGCCAGTCGGCGAGAACAGGGAGCCGGGGAGCTGTTTTTT.

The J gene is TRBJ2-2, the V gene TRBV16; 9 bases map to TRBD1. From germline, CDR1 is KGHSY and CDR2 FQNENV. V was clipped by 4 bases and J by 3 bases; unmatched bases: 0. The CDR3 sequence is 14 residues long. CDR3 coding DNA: TGTGCCAGCAGCCGGACAGGGGACACCGGGGAGCTGTTTTTT. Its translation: CASSRTGDTGELFF.

The CDR3: CASSPGVDTEAFF. The CDR3 bases are TGTGCCAGCAGTCCAGGGGTGGACACTGAAGCTTTCTTT. The chain is built from TRBV6-5 and TRBJ1-1; tentatively, D is TRBD1 (6 bases). The CDR3 has 13 residues. V was cut by 5 bases and J by 3 bases, with 10 bases left in between. Germline V CDR1 and CDR2: MNHEY, SVGAGI.